Shown below are 27 T cell receptor beta chains from a single sample sequenced in a study of control samples from healthy donors and cancer patients. Measured with immunoSEQ multiplex PCR; TCRdb has only the in-frame clones, and not every one. The sample gives approximately 100,000 clones, approximately 84% of which show up once; 30% to 40% is in the top ten. The sequenced sample was PBMCs. The receptors shown here come from a man between 65 and 85 years old with lung cancer.

For the CDR3, the DNA is TGCGCCAGCAGGCGGACAGGGGCGGACACTGAAGCTTTCTTT. Its protein product is CASRRTGADTEAFF. J is TRBJ1-1 and V is TRBV5-1; TRBD1 agrees at 9 bases. Germline V CDR1 and CDR2: SGHRS, YFSETQ. CDR3 length: 14 amino acids. V shed 5 bases and J 3 bases; nucleotides not matched to a gene: 5.

V is TRBV7-3 and J is TRBJ2-2; D is perhaps TRBD1 or TRBD2 (6 bases each). The V end was cut by 5 bases, the J end by 10 bases, with 20 bases between. This CDR3 comprises 15 residues. Germline V gives CDR1 SGHTA, CDR2 FQGTGA. The CDR3 nucleotides read TGTGCCAGCAGCGCTAAGGGGGGCAGAGGTGCGGAGCTGTTTTTT. It specifies CASSAKGGRGAELFF.

The chain joins TRBV28 to TRBJ2-3; 8 positions match TRBD1. V was pared by 6 bases and J by 1 base, with 6 bases of the junction left unmatched. The CDR3 runs to 15 residues. The germline gives CDR1 MDHEN, CDR2 SYDVKM. The CDR3 here is CASRSQGGGTDTQYF. In nucleotides, the CDR3 is TGTGCCAGCAGATCACAGGGGGGCGGCACAGATACGCAGTATTTT.

The genes are TRBV7-3 and TRBJ2-2; no clear D gene. Germline V gives CDR1 SGHTA, CDR2 FQGTGA. The V gene lost 2 bases and the J gene lost 0 bases, with 10 bases spanning the gap. The CDR3 totals 16 residues. In DNA, the CDR3 is TGTGCCAGCAGCTTAGGTCCACCCTCGAACACCGGGGAGCTGTTTTTT. It specifies CASSLGPPSNTGELFF.

The chain has TRBV7-6 and TRBJ2-3; D ambiguous. Germline-derived CDR1 and CDR2 are SGHVS and FNYEAQ. The CDR3 totals 15 residues. The V end was cut by 8 bases, the J end by 2 bases, with 17 bases between. CDR3 protein: CASGVGPLSTDTQYF. CDR3 DNA: TGTGCCAGCGGGGTCGGGCCTCTTTCCACAGATACGCAGTATTTT.

A single count supports this clone. The chain couples TRBV11-2 to TRBJ2-7; no firm D call. Germline CDR1 SGHAT, CDR2 FQNNGV. The V and J ends lost 0 bases and 3 bases respectively, with 12 bases between them. This CDR3 comprises 15 residues. The CDR3 DNA sequence: TGTGCCAGCAGCTTAGATCTCGGTAGGTTCTACGAGCAGTACTTC. Residues: CASSLDLGRFYEQYF.

J is TRBJ2-1 and V is TRBV5-4, with 11 nucleotides matching TRBD2. CDR1 and CDR2 (germline): SGHNT, YYREEE (reference sequence). The V segment lost 4 bases and the J segment 8 bases; nucleotides outside the gene matches: 2. This CDR3 has 13 residues. CDR3 protein: CASSETSGDEQFF. CDR3 nucleotide sequence: TGTGCCAGCAGCGAGACTAGCGGGGATGAGCAGTTCTTC.

The chain has TRBV19 and TRBJ1-6; unclear D gene. This CDR3 region has 17 residues. Germline V gene data show CDR1 as LNHDA and CDR2 as SQIVND (reference sequence). With 7 bases removed from V and 3 bases from J, the gap between germline ends came to 19 bases. The CDR3 here is CASNEVWRRNYNSPLHF. The CDR3 DNA reads TGTGCCAGTAATGAGGTTTGGCGCAGAAACTATAATTCACCCCTCCACTTT.

J is TRBJ2-7 and V is TRBV7-2, with a weak D call TRBD2 (5 bases). The length of the CDR3 is 15 residues. Germline lookup yields CDR1 SGHTA and CDR2 FQGNSA. With 1 base removed from V and 0 bases from J, the gap between germline ends came to 10 bases. Here the CDR3 DNA reads TGTGCCAGCAGCTTAGAAGTCGGGGTCTCCTACGAGCAGTACTTC. Amino acids: CASSLEVGVSYEQYF. The full variable domain, rest sourced from reference TRBV7-2 and TRBJ2-7, is GAGVSQSPSNKVTEKGKDVELRCDPISGHTALYWYRQSLGQGLEFLIYFQGNSAPDKSGLPSDRFSAERTGGSVSTLTIQRTQQEDSAVYLCASSLEVGVSYEQYFGPGTRLTVT.

This chain joins TRBV20-1 and TRBJ2-7, with TRBD2 matching over 8 bases. Looked up from germline, CDR1 is DFQATT and CDR2 is SNEGSKA (reference sequence). Trimming at V came to 3 bases and at J to 0 bases, leaving 7 bases not matched to a gene. The CDR3 loop spans 15 amino acids. The CDR3 protein is CSASIGGGSSYEQYF. The DNA for the CDR3 is TGCAGTGCTAGTATTGGCGGGGGGAGCTCCTACGAGCAGTACTTC.

This chain links TRBV18 with TRBJ2-5; D perhaps matches TRBD1 (6 bases). The CDR3 length is 15 residues. Germline assignment: CDR1 KGHSH and CDR2 LQKENI. Trimming removed 0 bases from V and 1 base from J, with 9 bases in between. In DNA form, the CDR3 reads TGTGCCAGCTCACCACCGAGGGACACCCAAGAGACCCAGTACTTC. Translation gives CASSPPRDTQETQYF.

The chain carries TRBV27 and TRBJ2-7, with 7 bases lining up with TRBD1. The CDR3 length is 14 residues. V gave up 7 bases and J gave up 0 bases; unmatched junction bases: 6. CDR1 MNHEY and CDR2 SMNVEV come from the germline V gene (reference sequence). The CDR3 loop reads CASIHRDSSYEQYF. In DNA form, the CDR3 reads TGTGCCAGCATCCACCGGGACAGCTCCTACGAGCAGTACTTC.

The gene calls are TRBV10-3 and TRBJ2-1; possibly TRBD1 for D (6 bases). CDR3 length equals 15 residues. Germline loops: CDR1 ENHRY, CDR2 SYGVKD. Trimming shortened V by 10 bases and J by 2 bases, and 18 bases separated the two germline ends. CDR3 loop: CATMSGTLTYNEQFF. In DNA, the CDR3 is TGTGCCACGATGTCCGGGACATTAACCTACAATGAGCAGTTCTTC.

The gene calls are TRBV9 and TRBJ1-4; D is perhaps TRBD1 (5 bases). The germline CDR1 and CDR2 sequences are SGDLS and YYNGEE. The CDR3 extends over 14 amino acids. Trimming took off 2 bases at V and 3 bases at J, with 8 bases between the two ends. The DNA for the CDR3 is TGTGCCAGCAGCGTCAGGGAGTCTAATGAAAAACTGTTTTTT. Translation gives CASSVRESNEKLFF.

The chain is built from TRBV10-1 and TRBJ2-1; D ambiguous. CDR3 length: 13 residues. V dropped 0 bases and J dropped 8 bases, with 8 bases sitting between them. In germline, CDR1 is WNHNN, CDR2 SYGVQD (reference sequence). The CDR3 loop is CASSESGRDEQFF. DNA for the CDR3: TGCGCCAGCAGTGAGTCGGGCAGAGATGAGCAGTTCTTC.

The V call is TRBV19, the J call TRBJ1-5; D possibly corresponds to TRBD1 (6 bases). Looked up from germline, CDR1 is LNHDA and CDR2 is SQIVND (reference sequence). The CDR3 extends over 15 amino acids. Trimming took off 5 bases at V and 2 bases at J, with 13 bases between the two ends. This chain's CDR3 is CASSDTGNGNQPQHF. The CDR3 DNA sequence: TGTGCCAGTAGTGACACAGGGAATGGCAATCAGCCCCAGCATTTT.

The chain joins TRBV10-3 to TRBJ2-3, with D maybe TRBD2 (6 bases). There are 13 residues in the CDR3. Germline V gene data show CDR1 as ENHRY and CDR2 as SYGVKD. Between the trimmed V and J ends, which lost 6 bases and 5 bases, there was a span of 12 bases. CDR3 protein: CAISDGSGDTQYF. DNA of the CDR3: TGTGCCATCAGCGACGGGAGTGGAGATACGCAGTATTTT.

The V gene is TRBV30, the J gene TRBJ2-7; 7 bases agree with TRBD1. The germline gives CDR1 GTSNPN, CDR2 SVGIG (reference sequence). V trimming: 8 bases; J trimming: 3 bases; junction bases outside the gene matches: 4. This CDR3 is 11 amino acids long. The CDR3 sequence is CAGNRGYEQYF. The CDR3 region has the DNA TGTGCCGGCAACAGGGGCTACGAGCAGTACTTC.

The chain is built from TRBV30 and TRBJ1-3, with D possibly matching TRBD1 (5 bases). CDR3 length: 12 residues. Trimming took off 7 bases at V and 3 bases at J, with 10 bases between the two ends. Per the germline V gene, CDR1 is GTSNPN and CDR2 is SVGIG (reference sequence). CDR3 amino acids: CAYGTGGNTIYF. CDR3 in DNA: TGTGCCTATGGGACTGGTGGAAACACCATATATTTT.

The chain couples TRBV12-3 or TRBV12-4 to TRBJ1-3; unclear D gene. This CDR3 is built from 13 residues. Trimming left V 1 base short and J 2 bases short, with 3 bases between. CDR3 nucleotide sequence: TGTGCCAGCAGTTTAGGCCCTGGAAACACCATATATTTT. Protein product: CASSLGPGNTIYF.

This chain joins TRBV9 and TRBJ2-1; D is ambiguous. Germline V CDR1 and CDR2: SGDLS, YYNGEE. V was pared by 0 bases and J by 6 bases, with 13 bases between. This CDR3 spans 15 amino acids. CDR3 sequence: CASSVGRHSSNEQFF. The CDR3 DNA sequence: TGTGCCAGCAGCGTAGGCCGACACAGTTCCAATGAGCAGTTCTTC. Supplemented by reference TRBV9 and TRBJ2-1, the full variable domain reads DSGVTQTPKHLITATGQRVTLRCSPRSGDLSVYWYQQSLDQGLQFLIQYYNGEERAKGNILERFSAQQFPDLHSELNLSSLELGDSALYFCASSVGRHSSNEQFFGPGTRLTVL.

The rearrangement uses TRBV28 and TRBJ2-7; TRBD1 aligns across 9 bases. The CDR3 runs 15 residues. Germline assignment: CDR1 MDHEN and CDR2 SYDVKM. J lost 7 bases, V lost 3 bases, and 10 bases had no gene match. As DNA, the CDR3 is TGTGCCAGCAGTTTGGGGGTCACAGGGGGCGGGGAGCAGTACTTC. It specifies CASSLGVTGGGEQYF.

The chain employs TRBV28 and TRBJ1-1; no definite D call. V was trimmed by 5 bases and J by 0 bases, leaving 10 bases between them. Germline loops: CDR1 MDHEN, CDR2 SYDVKM. This CDR3 comprises 14 residues. CDR3 loop: CASSIPGLNTEAFF. Written as DNA, the CDR3 is TGTGCCAGCAGTATCCCCGGACTGAACACTGAAGCTTTCTTT.

The chain joins TRBV5-5 to TRBJ2-6; TRBD1 is a possible D gene (6 bases). CDR3 length: 16 residues. Germline-derived CDR1 and CDR2 are SGHKS and YYEKEE (reference sequence). Trimming removed 5 bases at V and 0 bases at J, with 12 bases between. The CDR3 sequence: CASRSGTNSGANVLTF. For the CDR3, the DNA is TGTGCCAGCAGATCCGGGACAAACTCTGGGGCCAACGTCCTGACTTTC.

The gene calls are TRBV6-5 and TRBJ1-1, with D tentatively TRBD1 (5 bases). The germline V and J ends were trimmed by 6 bases and 3 bases, with 14 bases remaining between them. Germline CDR1 reads MNHEY; CDR2 reads SVGAGI. This CDR3 has 14 amino acids. The CDR3 here is CASRGGERDTEAFF. DNA for the CDR3: TGTGCCAGCAGGGGAGGGGAGAGGGACACTGAAGCTTTCTTT.

This sequence joins TRBV3-1 (or the pseudogene TRBV3-2) and TRBJ1-4; the match to TRBD1 covers 9 bases. Per germline, CDR1 LGHDT and CDR2 YNNKEL (reference sequence). The CDR3 sequence is 17 residues long. The junction had 14 bases not matched to a gene; V was cut back by 4 bases and J by 8 bases. Written as DNA, the CDR3 is TGTGCCAGCAGCCGCGTGACAGGGGGACTAGTTGGGGAAAAACTGTTTTTT. Protein product: CASSRVTGGLVGEKLFF.

The chain recombines TRBV3-1 (or the pseudogene TRBV3-2) with TRBJ1-2; the D is unclear. Per germline, CDR1 LGHDT and CDR2 YNNKEL (reference sequence). With 1 base removed from V and 2 bases from J, the gap between germline ends came to 8 bases. The CDR3 sequence is 14 residues long. CDR3 DNA: TGTGCCAGCAGCCAAGGCGGAGGAAACTATGGCTACACCTTC. This codes for CASSQGGGNYGYTF.